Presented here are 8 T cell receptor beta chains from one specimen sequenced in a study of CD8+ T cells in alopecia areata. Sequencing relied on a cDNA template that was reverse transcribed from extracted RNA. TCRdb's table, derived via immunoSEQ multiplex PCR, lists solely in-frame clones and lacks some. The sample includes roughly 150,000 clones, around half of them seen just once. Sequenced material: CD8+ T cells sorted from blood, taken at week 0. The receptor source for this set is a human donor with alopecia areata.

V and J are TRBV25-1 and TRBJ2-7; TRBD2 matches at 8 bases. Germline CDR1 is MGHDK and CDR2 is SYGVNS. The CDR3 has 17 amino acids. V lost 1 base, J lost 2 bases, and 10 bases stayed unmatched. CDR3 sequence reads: CASSESAGADGPYEQYF. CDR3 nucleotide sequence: TGTGCCAGCAGTGAATCAGCGGGGGCGGATGGCCCCTACGAGCAGTACTTC.

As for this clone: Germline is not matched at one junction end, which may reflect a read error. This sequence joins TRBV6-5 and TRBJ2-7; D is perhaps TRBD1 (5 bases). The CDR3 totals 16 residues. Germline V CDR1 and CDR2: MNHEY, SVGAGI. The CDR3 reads CASSNSGRDLPYEQYF. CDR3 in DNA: TGTGCCAGCAGTAACTCGGGCAGGGATTTGCCCTACGAGCAGTACTTC.

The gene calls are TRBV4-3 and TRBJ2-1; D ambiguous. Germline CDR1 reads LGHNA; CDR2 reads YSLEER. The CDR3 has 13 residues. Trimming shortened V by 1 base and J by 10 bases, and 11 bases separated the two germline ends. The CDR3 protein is CASSQVRQAEQFF. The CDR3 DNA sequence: TGCGCCAGCAGCCAAGTGAGGCAGGCGGAGCAGTTCTTC.

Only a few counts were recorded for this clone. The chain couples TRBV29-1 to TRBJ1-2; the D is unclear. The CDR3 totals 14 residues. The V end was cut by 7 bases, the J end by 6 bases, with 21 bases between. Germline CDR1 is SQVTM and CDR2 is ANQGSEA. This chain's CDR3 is CSGAKDRLEDGYTF. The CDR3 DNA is TGCAGCGGGGCCAAGGACCGGTTAGAGGATGGCTACACCTTC.

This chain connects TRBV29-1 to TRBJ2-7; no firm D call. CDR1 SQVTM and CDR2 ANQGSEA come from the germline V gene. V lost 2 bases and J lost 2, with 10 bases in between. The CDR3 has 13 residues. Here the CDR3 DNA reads TGCAGCGTTGAATCAGGTCGCGCCTACGAGCAGTACTTC. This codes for CSVESGRAYEQYF.

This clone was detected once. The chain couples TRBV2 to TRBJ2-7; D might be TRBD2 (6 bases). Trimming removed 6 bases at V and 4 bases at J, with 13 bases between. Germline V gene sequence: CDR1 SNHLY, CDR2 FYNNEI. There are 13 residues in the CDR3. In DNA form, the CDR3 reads TGTGCCAGCAGACAGGAGGGAACTTACGAGCAGTACTTC. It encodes CASRQEGTYEQYF. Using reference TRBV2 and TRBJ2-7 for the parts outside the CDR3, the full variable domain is EPEVTQTPSHQVTQMGQEVILRCVPISNHLYFYWYRQILGQKVEFLVSFYNNEISEKSEIFDDQFSVERPDGSNFTLKIRSTKLEDSAMYFCASRQEGTYEQYFGPGTRLTVT.

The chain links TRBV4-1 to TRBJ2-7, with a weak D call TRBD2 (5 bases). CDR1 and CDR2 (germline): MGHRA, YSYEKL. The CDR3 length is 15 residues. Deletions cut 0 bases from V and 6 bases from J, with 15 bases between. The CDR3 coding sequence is TGCGCCAGCAGCCAAGATAGTACCCTTGGAGGCGAGCAGTACTTC. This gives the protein CASSQDSTLGGEQYF.

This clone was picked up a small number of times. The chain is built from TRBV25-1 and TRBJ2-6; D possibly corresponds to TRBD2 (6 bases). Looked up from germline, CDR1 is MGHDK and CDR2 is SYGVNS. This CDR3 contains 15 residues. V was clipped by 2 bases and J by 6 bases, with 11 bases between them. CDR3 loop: CASSESGGAANVLTF. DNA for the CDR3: TGTGCCAGCAGTGAAAGTGGCGGGGCGGCCAACGTCCTGACTTTC.